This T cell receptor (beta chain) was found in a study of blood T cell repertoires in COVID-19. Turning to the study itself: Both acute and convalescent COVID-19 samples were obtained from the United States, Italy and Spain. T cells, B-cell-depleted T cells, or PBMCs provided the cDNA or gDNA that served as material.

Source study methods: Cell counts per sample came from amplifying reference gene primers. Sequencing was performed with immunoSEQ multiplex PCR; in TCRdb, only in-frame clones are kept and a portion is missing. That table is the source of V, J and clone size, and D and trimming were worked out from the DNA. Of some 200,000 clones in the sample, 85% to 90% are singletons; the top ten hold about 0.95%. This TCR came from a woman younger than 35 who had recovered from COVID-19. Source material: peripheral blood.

This chain's CDR3 is CASSLSGEETQYF. The CDR3 coding sequence is TGTGCCAGCAGCTTATCCGGGGAAGAGACCCAGTACTTC. V and J are TRBV11-2 and TRBJ2-5; D possibly corresponds to TRBD2 (5 bases). V gave up 2 bases and J gave up 3 bases, with 7 bases separating them. This CDR3 region has 13 residues. Per the germline V gene, CDR1 is SGHAT and CDR2 is FQNNGV.